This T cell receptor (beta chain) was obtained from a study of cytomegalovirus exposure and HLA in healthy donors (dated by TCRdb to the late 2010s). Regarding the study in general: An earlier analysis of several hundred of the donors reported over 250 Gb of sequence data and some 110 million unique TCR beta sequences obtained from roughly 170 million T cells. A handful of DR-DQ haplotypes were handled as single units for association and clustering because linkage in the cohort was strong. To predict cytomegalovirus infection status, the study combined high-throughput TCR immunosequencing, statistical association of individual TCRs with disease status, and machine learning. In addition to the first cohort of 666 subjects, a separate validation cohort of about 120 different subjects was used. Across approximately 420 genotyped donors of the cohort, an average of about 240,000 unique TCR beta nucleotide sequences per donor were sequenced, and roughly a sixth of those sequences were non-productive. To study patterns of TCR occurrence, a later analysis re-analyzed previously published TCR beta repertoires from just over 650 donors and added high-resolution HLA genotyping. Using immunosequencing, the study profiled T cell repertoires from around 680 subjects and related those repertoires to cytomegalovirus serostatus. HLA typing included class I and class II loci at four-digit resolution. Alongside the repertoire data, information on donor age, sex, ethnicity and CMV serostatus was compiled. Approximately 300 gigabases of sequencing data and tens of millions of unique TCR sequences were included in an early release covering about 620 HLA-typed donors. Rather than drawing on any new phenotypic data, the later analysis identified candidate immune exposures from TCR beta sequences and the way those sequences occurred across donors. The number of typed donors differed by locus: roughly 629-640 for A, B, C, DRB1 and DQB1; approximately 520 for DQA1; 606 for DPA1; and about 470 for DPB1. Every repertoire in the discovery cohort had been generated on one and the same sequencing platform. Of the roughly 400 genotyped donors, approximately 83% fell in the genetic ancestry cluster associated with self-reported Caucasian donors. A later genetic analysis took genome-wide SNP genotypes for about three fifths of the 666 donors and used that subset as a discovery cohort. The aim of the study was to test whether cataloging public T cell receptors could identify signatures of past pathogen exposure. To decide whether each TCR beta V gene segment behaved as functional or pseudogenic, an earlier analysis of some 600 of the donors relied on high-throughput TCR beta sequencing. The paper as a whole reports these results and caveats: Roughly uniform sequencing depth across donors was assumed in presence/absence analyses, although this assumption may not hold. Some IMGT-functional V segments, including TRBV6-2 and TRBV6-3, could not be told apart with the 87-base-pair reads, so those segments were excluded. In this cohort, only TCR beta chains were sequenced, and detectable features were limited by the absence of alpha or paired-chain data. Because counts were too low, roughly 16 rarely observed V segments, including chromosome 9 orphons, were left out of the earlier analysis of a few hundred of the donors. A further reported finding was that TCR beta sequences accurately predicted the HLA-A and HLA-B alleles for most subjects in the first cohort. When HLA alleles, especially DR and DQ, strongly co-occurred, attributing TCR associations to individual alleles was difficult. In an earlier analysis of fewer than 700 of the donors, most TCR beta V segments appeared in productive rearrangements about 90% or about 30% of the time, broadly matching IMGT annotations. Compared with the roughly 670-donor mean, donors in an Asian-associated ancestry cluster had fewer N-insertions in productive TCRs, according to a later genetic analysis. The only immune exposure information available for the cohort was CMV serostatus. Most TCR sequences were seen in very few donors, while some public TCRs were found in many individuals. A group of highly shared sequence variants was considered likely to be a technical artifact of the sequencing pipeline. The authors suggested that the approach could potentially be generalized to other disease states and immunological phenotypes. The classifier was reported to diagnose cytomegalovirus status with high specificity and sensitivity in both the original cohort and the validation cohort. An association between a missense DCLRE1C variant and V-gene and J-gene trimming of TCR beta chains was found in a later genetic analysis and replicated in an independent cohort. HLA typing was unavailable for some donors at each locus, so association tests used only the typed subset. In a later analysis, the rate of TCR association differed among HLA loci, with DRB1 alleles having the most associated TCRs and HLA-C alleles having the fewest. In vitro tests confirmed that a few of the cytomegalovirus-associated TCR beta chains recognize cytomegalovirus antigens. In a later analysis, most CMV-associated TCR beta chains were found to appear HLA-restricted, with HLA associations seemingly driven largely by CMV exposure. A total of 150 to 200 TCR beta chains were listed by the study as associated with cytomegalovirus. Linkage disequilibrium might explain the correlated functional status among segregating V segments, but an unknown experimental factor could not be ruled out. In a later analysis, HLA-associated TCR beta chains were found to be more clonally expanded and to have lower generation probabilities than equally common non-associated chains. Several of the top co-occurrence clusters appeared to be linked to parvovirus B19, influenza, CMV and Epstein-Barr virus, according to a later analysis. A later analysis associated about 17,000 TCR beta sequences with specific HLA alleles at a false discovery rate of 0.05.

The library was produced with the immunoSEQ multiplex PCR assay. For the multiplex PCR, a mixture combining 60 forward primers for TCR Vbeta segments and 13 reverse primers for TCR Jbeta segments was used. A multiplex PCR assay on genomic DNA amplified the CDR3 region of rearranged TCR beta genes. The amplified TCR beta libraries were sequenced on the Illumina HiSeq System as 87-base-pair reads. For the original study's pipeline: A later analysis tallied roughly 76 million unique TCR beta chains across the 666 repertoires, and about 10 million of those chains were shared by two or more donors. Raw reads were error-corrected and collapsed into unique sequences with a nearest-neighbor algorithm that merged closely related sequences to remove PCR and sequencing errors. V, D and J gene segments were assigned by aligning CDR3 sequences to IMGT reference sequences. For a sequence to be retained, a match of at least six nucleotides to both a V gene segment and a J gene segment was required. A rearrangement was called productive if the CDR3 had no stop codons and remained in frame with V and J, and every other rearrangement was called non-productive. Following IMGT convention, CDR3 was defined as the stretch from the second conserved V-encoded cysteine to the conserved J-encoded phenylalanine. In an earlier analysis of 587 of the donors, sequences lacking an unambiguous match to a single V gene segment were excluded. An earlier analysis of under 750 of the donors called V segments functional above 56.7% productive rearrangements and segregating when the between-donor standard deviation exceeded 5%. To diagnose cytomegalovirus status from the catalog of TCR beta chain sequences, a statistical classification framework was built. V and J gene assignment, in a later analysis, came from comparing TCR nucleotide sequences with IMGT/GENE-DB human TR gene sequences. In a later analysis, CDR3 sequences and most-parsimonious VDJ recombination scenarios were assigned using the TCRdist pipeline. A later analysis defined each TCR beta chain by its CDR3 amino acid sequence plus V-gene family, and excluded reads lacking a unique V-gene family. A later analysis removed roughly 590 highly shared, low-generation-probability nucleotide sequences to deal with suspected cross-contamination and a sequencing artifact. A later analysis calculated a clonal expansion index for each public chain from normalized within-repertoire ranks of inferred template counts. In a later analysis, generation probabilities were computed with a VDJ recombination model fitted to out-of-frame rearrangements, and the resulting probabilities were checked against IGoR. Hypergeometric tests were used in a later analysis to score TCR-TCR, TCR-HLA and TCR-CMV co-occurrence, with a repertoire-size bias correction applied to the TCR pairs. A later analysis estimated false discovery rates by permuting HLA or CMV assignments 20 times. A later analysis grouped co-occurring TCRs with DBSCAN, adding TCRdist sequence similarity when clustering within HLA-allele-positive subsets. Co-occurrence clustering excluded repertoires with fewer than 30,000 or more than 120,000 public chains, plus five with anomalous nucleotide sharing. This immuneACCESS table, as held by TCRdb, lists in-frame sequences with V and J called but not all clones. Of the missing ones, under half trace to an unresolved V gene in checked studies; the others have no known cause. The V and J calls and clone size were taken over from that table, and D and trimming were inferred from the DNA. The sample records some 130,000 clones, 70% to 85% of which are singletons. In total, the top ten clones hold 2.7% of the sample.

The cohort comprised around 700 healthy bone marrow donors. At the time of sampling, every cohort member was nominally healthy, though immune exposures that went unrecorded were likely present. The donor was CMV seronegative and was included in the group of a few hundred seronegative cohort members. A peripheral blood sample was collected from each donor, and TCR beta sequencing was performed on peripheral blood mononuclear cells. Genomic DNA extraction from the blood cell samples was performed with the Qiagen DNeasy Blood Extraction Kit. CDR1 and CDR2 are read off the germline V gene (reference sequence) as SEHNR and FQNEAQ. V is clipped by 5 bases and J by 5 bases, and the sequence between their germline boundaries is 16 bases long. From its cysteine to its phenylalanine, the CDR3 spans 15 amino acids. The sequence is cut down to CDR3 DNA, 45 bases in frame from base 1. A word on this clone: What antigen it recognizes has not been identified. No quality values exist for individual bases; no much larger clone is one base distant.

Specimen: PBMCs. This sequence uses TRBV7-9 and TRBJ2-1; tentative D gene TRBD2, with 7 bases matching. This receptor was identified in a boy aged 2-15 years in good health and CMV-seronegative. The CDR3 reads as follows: CASSPYAGADNEQFF. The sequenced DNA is TGTGCCAGCAGCCCCTACGCGGGGGCTGACAATGAGCAGTTCTTC.